The following is a T cell receptor (beta chain) sequence with its context. These data come from a study of blood T cell repertoires in COVID-19. The CDR3 spans 17 residues. V dropped 5 bases and J dropped 0; count of bases not matched to a gene: 9. Germline V gene lookup returns CDR1 SNHLY and CDR2 FYNNEI. In the source study's methods: Reference gene primer amplification in the assay estimated nucleated cell counts. The protocol was immunoSEQ multiplex PCR, while the TCRdb copy is restricted to in-frame clones and leaves out a portion. V, J and clone size are taken as reported in that table, and D and trimming were inferred from the DNA itself. This sample has about 87,000 clones, with 70% to 85% found just once.

Sequencing was performed on peripheral blood. The chain recombines TRBV2 with TRBJ2-3; 9 bases map to TRBD2. The TCR was taken from a woman of 80 years or more with COVID-19, enrolled during active disease. CDR3 amino acids: CASSYSGSGFSTDTQYF. In DNA, the CDR3 is TGTGCCAGCAGTTATAGCGGGAGTGGCTTTAGCACAGATACGCAGTATTTT.